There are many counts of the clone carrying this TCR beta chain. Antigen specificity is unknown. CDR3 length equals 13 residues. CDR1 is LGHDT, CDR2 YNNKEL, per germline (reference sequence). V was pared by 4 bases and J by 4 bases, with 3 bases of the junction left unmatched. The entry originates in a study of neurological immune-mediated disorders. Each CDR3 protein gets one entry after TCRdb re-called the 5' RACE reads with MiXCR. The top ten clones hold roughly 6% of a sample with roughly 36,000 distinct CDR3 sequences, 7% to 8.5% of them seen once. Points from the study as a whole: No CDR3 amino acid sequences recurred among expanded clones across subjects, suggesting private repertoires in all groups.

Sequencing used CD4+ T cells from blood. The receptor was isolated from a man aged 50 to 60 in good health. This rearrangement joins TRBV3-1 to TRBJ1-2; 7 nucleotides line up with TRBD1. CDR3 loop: CASSLTGAYGYTF. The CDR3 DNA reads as TGTGCCAGCAGCCTAACAGGGGCCTATGGCTACACCTTC.